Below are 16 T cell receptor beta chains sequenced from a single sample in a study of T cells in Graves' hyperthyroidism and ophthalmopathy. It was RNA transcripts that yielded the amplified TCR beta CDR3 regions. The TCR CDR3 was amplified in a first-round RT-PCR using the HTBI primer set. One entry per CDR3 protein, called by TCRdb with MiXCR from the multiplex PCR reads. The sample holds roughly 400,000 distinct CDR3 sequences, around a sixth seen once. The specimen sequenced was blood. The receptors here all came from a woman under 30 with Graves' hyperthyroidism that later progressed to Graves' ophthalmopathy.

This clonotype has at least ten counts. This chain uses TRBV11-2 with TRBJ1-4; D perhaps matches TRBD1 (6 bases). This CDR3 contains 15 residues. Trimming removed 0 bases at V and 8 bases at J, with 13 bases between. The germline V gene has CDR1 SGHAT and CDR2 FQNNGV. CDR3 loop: CASSLDRGAGEKLFF. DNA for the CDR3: TGTGCCAGCAGCTTAGATCGGGGGGCTGGGGAAAAACTGTTTTTT. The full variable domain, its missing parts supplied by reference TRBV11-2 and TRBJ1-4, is EAGVAQSPRYKIIEKRQSVAFWCNPISGHATLYWYQQILGQGPKLLIQFQNNGVVDDSQLPKDRFSAERLKGVDSTLKIQPAKLEDSAVYLCASSLDRGAGEKLFFGSGTQLSVL.

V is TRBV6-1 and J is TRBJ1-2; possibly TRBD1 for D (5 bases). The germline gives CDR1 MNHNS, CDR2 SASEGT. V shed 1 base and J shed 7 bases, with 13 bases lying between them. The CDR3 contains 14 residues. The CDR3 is CASSEGQPLCGYTF. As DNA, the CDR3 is TGTGCCAGCAGTGAAGGACAGCCTCTCTGTGGCTACACCTTC.

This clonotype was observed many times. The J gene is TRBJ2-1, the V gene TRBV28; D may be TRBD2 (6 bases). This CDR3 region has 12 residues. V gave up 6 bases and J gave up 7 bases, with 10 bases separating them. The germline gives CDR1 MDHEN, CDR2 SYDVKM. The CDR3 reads CASSTSMNEQFF. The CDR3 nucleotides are TGTGCCAGCAGCACTAGCATGAATGAGCAGTTCTTC.

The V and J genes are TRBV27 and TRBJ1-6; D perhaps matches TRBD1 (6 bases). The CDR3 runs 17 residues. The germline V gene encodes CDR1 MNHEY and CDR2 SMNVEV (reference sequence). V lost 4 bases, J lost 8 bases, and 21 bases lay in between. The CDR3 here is CASSSPNRDTGDSPLHF. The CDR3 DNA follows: TGTGCCAGCAGTTCTCCCAACAGGGACACGGGTGATTCACCCCTCCACTTT.

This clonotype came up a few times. The chain's CDR3 is CASSLAGDLNNEQFF. CDR3 bases: TGTGCCAGCAGTTTAGCGGGAGATCTCAACAATGAGCAGTTCTTC. The rearrangement uses TRBV28 and TRBJ2-1; 7 bases map to TRBD2. The V and J ends lost 2 bases and 5 bases, in that order; junction bases with no gene match: 6. This CDR3 is 15 amino acids long. Germline V gene lookup returns CDR1 MDHEN and CDR2 SYDVKM.

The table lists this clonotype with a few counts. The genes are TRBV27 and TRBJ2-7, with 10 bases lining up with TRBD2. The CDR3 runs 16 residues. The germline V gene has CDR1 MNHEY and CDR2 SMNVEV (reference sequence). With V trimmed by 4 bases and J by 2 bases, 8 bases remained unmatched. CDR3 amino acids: CASSSSTSGFPYEQYF. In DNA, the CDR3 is TGTGCCAGCAGTTCGTCGACTAGCGGGTTTCCCTACGAGCAGTACTTC.

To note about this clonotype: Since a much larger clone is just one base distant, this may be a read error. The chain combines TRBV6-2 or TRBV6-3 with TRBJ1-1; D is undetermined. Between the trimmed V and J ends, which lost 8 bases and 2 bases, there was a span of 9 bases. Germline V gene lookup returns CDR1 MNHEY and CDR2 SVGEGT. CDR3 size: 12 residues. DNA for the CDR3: TGTGCCAGCGATTACCCTAACACTGAAGCTTTCTTT. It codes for CASDYPNTEAFF.

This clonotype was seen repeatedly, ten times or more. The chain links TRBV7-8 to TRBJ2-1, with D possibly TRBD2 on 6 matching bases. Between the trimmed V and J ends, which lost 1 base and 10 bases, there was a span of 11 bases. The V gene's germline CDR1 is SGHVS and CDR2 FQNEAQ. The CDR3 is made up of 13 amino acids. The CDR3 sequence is CASSLGRAEEQFF. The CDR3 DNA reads TGTGCCAGCAGCTTAGGGAGGGCAGAAGAGCAGTTCTTC.

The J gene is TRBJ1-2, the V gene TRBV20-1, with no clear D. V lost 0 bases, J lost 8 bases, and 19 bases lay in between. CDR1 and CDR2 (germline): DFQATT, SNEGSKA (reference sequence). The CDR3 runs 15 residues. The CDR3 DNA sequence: TGCAGTGCTAGAGACCCCAAGGCCTCGGTGGGCGGCTACACCTTC. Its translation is CSARDPKASVGGYTF.

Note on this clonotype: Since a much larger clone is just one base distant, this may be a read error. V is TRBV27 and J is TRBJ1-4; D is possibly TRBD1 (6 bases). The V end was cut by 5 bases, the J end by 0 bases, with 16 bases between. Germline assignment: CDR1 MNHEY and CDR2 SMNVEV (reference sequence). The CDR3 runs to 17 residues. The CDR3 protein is CASSPSRGFATNEKLFF. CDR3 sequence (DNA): TGTGCCAGCAGTCCATCCAGGGGTTTTGCAACTAATGAAAAACTGTTTTTT.

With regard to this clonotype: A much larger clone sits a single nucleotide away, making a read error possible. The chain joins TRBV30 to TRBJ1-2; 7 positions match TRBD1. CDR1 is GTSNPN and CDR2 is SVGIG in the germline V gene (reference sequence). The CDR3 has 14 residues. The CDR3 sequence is CAWRAPGQIYGFTF. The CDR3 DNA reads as TGTGCCTGGAGGGCCCCGGGACAGATCTATGGCTTCACCTTC.

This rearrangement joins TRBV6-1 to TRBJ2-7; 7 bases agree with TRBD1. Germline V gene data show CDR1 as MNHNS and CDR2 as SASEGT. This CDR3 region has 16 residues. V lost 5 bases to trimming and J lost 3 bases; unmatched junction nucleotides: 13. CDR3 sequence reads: CASSLSSDRSDYEQYF. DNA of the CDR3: TGTGCCAGCAGTTTATCGTCGGACAGGTCCGACTACGAGCAGTACTTC.

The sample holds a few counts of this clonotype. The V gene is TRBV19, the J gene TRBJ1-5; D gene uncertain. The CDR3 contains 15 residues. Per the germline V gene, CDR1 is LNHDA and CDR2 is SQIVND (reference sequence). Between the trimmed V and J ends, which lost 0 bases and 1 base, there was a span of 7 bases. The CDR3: CASSIDQVSNQPQHF. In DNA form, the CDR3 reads TGTGCCAGTAGTATAGATCAAGTGAGCAATCAGCCCCAGCATTTT.

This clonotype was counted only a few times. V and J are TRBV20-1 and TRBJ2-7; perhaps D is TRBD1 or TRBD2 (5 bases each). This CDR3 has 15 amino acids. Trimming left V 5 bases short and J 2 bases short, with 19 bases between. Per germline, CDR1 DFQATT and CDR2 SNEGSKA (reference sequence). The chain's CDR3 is CSADPGRILTYEQYF. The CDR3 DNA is TGCAGTGCTGACCCGGGACGGATTTTAACCTACGAGCAGTACTTC.

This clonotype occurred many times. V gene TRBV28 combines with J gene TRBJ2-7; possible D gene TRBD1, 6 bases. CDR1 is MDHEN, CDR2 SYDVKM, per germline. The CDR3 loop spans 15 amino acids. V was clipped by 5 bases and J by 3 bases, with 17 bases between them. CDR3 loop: CASSPEPGTIYEQYF. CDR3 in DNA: TGTGCCAGCAGTCCTGAGCCAGGGACAATCTACGAGCAGTACTTC.

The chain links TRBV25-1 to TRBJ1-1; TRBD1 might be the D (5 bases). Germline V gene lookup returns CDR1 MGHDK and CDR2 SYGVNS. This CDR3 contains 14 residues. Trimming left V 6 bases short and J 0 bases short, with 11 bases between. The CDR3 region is CASRAGYMNTEAFF. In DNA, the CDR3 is TGTGCCAGCAGAGCAGGGTACATGAACACTGAAGCTTTCTTT.